In this sample, the clone carrying this TCR beta chain turned up many times. Its target is unknown. This CDR3 comprises 14 residues. Germline CDR1 and CDR2: SEHNR and FQNEAQ (reference sequence). The V end was cut by 5 bases, the J end by 0 bases, with 11 bases between. This specimen belongs to a study of T cells in Graves' hyperthyroidism and ophthalmopathy. At the level of the study: Pretreatment peripheral blood was obtained at initial diagnosis.

The CDR3 regions of TCR beta were amplified from RNA transcripts. HTBI primers were the set used in a first-round RT-PCR of the TCR CDR3. A single record per CDR3 protein comes from TCRdb applying MiXCR to the multiplex PCR reads. In the table there are around 520,000 distinct CDR3 sequences, around 24% of which are singletons. Overall study findings and caveats: Blood also showed most of the thyroid clonotypes that were expanded above 0.001.

The specimen was blood. This receptor was identified in a woman aged 30 to 39 with Graves' ophthalmopathy. The chain couples TRBV7-9 to TRBJ2-7; either TRBD1 or TRBD2 may supply D (6 bases each). The CDR3 nucleotides read TGTGCCAGCAGCCCCCCGGGGGCCTCCTACGAGCAGTACTTC. As protein: CASSPPGASYEQYF.